This TCR beta chain was obtained from a study of T cell responses to AZD1222 COVID-19 vaccine. About the study: Second-dose recipients at about 4 or about 12 weeks were treated as one pooled group. General observations from the study: Females outnumbered males among donors, who were mostly white British; clonal diversity was possibly underestimated. Following two doses of AZD1222, Spike-specific TCR breadth and depth rose. Regions 160-218 and 743-854 dominated among vaccine-associated CD4 TCRs spanning spike.

V lost 4 bases and J lost 3; bases outside the gene matches: 9. The CDR3 has 16 amino acids. The germline V gene encodes CDR1 MNHEY and CDR2 SMNVEV (reference sequence). Clones were sequenced by immunoSEQ multiplex PCR, and TCRdb holds only the in-frame ones, with some missing. The sample lists about 130,000 clones, around 94% seen once, with around 7% in the top ten. In the case of this clone: Its specificity is unknown.

The TCR originated in an adult in good health. Sequencing was performed on peripheral blood, taken on day 0 of AZD1222 vaccination. The chain has TRBV27 and TRBJ1-1; TRBD1 agrees at 9 bases. In nucleotides, the CDR3 is TGTGCCAGCAGTTCCTCACAGGGGGCCTATTACACTGAAGCTTTCTTT. Protein sequence: CASSSSQGAYYTEAFF.